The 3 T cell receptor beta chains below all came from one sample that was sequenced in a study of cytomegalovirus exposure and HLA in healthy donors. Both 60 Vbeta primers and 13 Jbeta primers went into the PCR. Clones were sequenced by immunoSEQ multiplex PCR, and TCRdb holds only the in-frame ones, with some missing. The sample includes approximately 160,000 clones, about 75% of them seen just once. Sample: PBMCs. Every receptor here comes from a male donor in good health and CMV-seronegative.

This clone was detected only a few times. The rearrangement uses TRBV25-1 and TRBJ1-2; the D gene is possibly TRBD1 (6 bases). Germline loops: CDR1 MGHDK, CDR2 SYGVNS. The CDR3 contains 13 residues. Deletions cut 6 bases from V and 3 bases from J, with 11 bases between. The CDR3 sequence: CASSPGAHYGYTF. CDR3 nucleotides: TGTGCCAGCAGCCCAGGGGCCCACTATGGCTACACCTTC.

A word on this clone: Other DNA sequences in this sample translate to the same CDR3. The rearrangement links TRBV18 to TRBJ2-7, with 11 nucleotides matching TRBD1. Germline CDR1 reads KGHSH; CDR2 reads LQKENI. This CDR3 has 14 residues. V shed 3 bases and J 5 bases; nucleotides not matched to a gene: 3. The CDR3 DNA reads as TGTGCCAGCTCACCTGGACAGGGGGCGGACGAGCAGTACTTC. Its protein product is CASSPGQGADEQYF.

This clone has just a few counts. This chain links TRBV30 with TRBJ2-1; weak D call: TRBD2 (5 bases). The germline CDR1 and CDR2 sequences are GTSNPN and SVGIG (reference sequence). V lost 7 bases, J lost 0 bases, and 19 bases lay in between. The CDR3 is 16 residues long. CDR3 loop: CALVSGITTSYNEQFF. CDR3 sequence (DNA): TGTGCCTTGGTATCGGGAATTACTACCTCCTACAATGAGCAGTTCTTC.